This T cell receptor beta chain was observed in a study of beta chain features in type 1 diabetes. Study findings and constraints: PCR may have favored shorter templates equally in patients and controls.

Every bit of the isolated RNA underwent reverse transcription, so sequencing read expressed TCRB transcripts. Assay used: immunoSEQ multiplex PCR; TCRdb lists only in-frame clones, some missing. In the table there are more than 300,000 clones, roughly 8% of which are singletons. On this clone: Its target is not known.

Germline loops: CDR1 SGDLS, CDR2 YYNGEE. The ends lost 0 bases at V and 5 bases at J; junction bases unmatched: 7. This CDR3 has 15 residues. Markers CD45RO/CCR7/CD25/CD127/CD95/CD27 served to sort CD4+ naive, central memory, regulatory and stem cell-like memory cells. Sequences were obtained from central memory CD4+ T cells from blood. This receptor was identified in a woman between 18 and 29 years old in good health. J is TRBJ1-1 and V is TRBV9; 7 bases are shared with TRBD1. This CDR3 is CASSVGDGTATEAFF. The CDR3 bases are TGTGCCAGCAGCGTAGGGGATGGGACAGCTACTGAAGCTTTCTTT. Using reference TRBV9 and TRBJ1-1 for the parts outside the CDR3, the full variable domain is DSGVTQTPKHLITATGQRVTLRCSPRSGDLSVYWYQQSLDQGLQFLIQYYNGEERAKGNILERFSAQQFPDLHSELNLSSLELGDSALYFCASSVGDGTATEAFFGQGTRLTVV.